This record looks at one TCR beta chain sequence and its context. The antigen is not known. Produced via immunoSEQ multiplex PCR; TCRdb's table is partial and in-frame only. The data contain over 400,000 clones, approximately 90% of them singletons. Trimming took off 0 bases at V and 2 bases at J, with 4 bases between the two ends. The CDR3 runs 13 residues. Looked up from germline, CDR1 is MNHNY and CDR2 is SVGAGI (reference sequence). Regarding treatment: about 20 received Ad26.COV2.S at low or high dose, single or two shots; several received placebo; per-sample allocation not given. After the first vaccine or placebo injection, samples were drawn on day 63. The data belong to a study of Ad26.COV2.S vaccination and SARS-CoV-2 variants. Study context: Ad26.COV2.S shots went into the muscle once or twice, 56 days apart.

Whole-study results and caveats: The TCR-based breadth and depth measures might underestimate overall T cell responses. Spike-specific TCR breadth was greater after Ad26.COV2.S than placebo.

The source is a person aged 18-60 years who received the Ad26.COV2.S COVID-19 vaccine or a placebo. This chain uses TRBV6-6 with TRBJ1-1, with no clear D. The sample was peripheral blood, taken in a trial of Ad26.COV2.S vaccine versus placebo. CDR3 amino acids: CASSYSANTEAFF. CDR3 in DNA: TGTGCCAGCAGTTACTCGGCAAACACTGAAGCTTTCTTT.